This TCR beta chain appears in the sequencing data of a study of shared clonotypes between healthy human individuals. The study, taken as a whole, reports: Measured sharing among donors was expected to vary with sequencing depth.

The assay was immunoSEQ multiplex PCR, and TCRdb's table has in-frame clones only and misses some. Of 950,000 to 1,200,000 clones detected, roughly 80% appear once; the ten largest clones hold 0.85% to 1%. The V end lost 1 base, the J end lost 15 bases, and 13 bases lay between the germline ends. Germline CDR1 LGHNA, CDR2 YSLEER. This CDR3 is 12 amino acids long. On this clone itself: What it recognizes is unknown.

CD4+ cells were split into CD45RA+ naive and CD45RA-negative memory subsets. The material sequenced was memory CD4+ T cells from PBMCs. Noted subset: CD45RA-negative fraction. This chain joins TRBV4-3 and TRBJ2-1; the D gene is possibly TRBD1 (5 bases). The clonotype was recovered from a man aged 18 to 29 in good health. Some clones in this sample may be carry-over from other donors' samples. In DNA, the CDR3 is TGCGCCAGCAGCCAAGGTGGCAGGGCGGCGTTCTTC. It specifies CASSQGGRAAFF.